This TCR beta chain was sequenced in a study of T cell responses to AZD1222 COVID-19 vaccine. General observations from the study: Spike was spanned by vaccine-associated CD4 TCRs, which were dominant at 160-218 and 743-854. Baseline testing showed seropositivity in only six AZD1222 recipients. Spike-specific TCR breadth and depth went up after people got two AZD1222 doses.

This table comes from immunoSEQ multiplex PCR, and its TCRdb copy is limited to in-frame clones, with some not included. In the table there are around 150,000 clones, about 89% of which are singletons. Germline V lookup: CDR1 SGHDT, CDR2 YYEEEE. V lost 6 bases to trimming and J lost 9 bases, with 19 bases between them. This CDR3 spans 15 amino acids. In regard to this clone: Its antigen is unknown.

The source is an adult who received the MenACWY meningococcal vaccine as a control. The sequenced sample was peripheral blood, obtained 28 days after the second dose of the MenACWY control vaccine. The chain couples TRBV5-6 to TRBJ1-6; TRBD1 is a possible D gene (6 bases). The CDR3 is CASTPRGGLGSPLHF. The CDR3 DNA sequence: TGTGCCAGCACCCCTCGGGGGGGGCTAGGTTCACCCCTCCACTTT.